The 18 T cell receptor beta chains below all came from one sample that was sequenced in a study of cytotoxic CD8 clonotypes in ibrutinib-treated CLL. The assay was immunoSEQ multiplex PCR, and TCRdb's table has in-frame clones only and misses some. The sample contains over 100,000 clones, 70% to 90% of which appear only once. Specimen: PBMCs, collected after 24 months of ibrutinib treatment. The receptors were gathered from a human donor with chronic lymphocytic leukemia.

The V gene is TRBV19, the J gene TRBJ2-7; 10 bases align to TRBD1. The CDR3 has 14 amino acids. V shed 2 bases, J shed 6 bases, and the junction held 4 bases outside the gene matches. Germline-derived CDR1 and CDR2 are LNHDA and SQIVND (reference sequence). The CDR3 nucleotides read TGTGCCAGTAGTATAAGGACAGGGGGACGCGAGCAGTACTTC. It specifies CASSIRTGGREQYF.

The V gene is TRBV7-3, the J gene TRBJ2-6; tentatively, D is TRBD1 (6 bases). V was pared by 6 bases and J by 2 bases, with 11 bases between. The CDR3 loop spans 15 amino acids. Per the germline V gene, CDR1 is SGHTA and CDR2 is FQGTGA. CDR3 nucleotides: TGTGCCAGCAGTCCAGGACAGCCTGGGGCCAACGTCCTGACTTTC. Translating it yields CASSPGQPGANVLTF.

V is TRBV4-2 and J is TRBJ2-2; unclear D gene. The germline V gene has CDR1 LGHNA and CDR2 YNFKEQ. Trimming took off 4 bases at V and 8 bases at J, with 8 bases between the two ends. The length of the CDR3 is 12 residues. Written as DNA, the CDR3 is TGTGCCAGCAGCCCCACGGTTGGGGAGCTGTTTTTT. Residues: CASSPTVGELFF.

CDR3 loop: CASHLSWREREGSYEQYF. The CDR3 DNA follows: TGTGCCAGCCATCTAAGCTGGCGGGAGCGAGAGGGGTCCTACGAGCAGTACTTC. The chain has TRBV27 and TRBJ2-7; 7 nucleotides line up with TRBD2. V lost 8 bases to trimming and J lost 1 base; unmatched junction nucleotides: 20. CDR3 length equals 18 residues. Germline lookup yields CDR1 MNHEY and CDR2 SMNVEV (reference sequence).

The CDR3 protein is CSASRGGGYTF. For the CDR3, the DNA is TGCAGTGCTAGCAGGGGAGGTGGCTACACCTTC. The chain joins TRBV20-1 to TRBJ1-2; maybe TRBD1 (6 bases). Trimming stripped 3 bases from V and 7 bases from J, with 9 bases between. CDR1 is DFQATT and CDR2 is SNEGSKA in the germline V gene (reference sequence). The CDR3 totals 11 residues.

V is TRBV6-1 and J is TRBJ1-1; the D is unclear. Per the germline V gene, CDR1 is MNHNS and CDR2 is SASEGT. The CDR3 is made up of 13 amino acids. V lost 6 bases and J lost 4, with 12 bases in between. In DNA form, the CDR3 reads TGTGCCAGCAGCTTACAGCGGGGCACTGAAGCTTTCTTT. Translation: CASSLQRGTEAFF.

This clone was seen only once. The chain carries TRBV6-4 and TRBJ2-6, with D tentatively TRBD1 (6 bases). CDR1 MRHNA and CDR2 SNTAGT come from the germline V gene. Trimming shortened V by 5 bases and J by 4 bases, and 15 bases separated the two germline ends. This CDR3 contains 16 residues. CDR3 sequence: CASSPTGPLGANVLTF. The CDR3 DNA follows: TGTGCCAGCAGTCCGACAGGCCCCCTCGGGGCCAACGTCCTGACTTTC.

Concerning this clone itself: At one boundary the junction diverges from the germline segment, which might be a read error. The V call is TRBV20-1, the J call TRBJ1-1; TRBD1 is a possible D gene (5 bases). The length of the CDR3 is 11 residues. Germline CDR1 is DFQATT and CDR2 is SNEGSKA (reference sequence). The CDR3 region has the DNA TGCAGTCGGGCTCCCACGGGACTTCGTCACTTT. Residues: CSRAPTGLRHF.

This chain links TRBV7-9 with TRBJ2-1; the D is unclear. The CDR3 has 16 residues. Germline V gene data show CDR1 as SEHNR and CDR2 as FQNEAQ (reference sequence). Between the trimmed V and J ends, which lost 1 base and 4 bases, there was a span of 14 bases. The CDR3 protein is CASSLVPLDGYNEQFF. The CDR3 nucleotides are TGTGCCAGCAGCTTAGTTCCCCTGGACGGTTACAATGAGCAGTTCTTC. Drawing the rest from reference TRBV7-9 and TRBJ2-1, the complete variable domain is DTGVSQNPRHKITKRGQNVTFRCDPISEHNRLYWYRQTLGQGPEFLTYFQNEAQLEKSRLLSDRFSAERPKGSFSTLEIQRTEQGDSAMYLCASSLVPLDGYNEQFFGPGTRLTVL.

This clone turned up a few times. For the CDR3, the DNA is TGTGCCAGCAGGGGGACAGGTGAGCCCACGAGCTCCTACAATGAGCAGTTCTTC. Amino acid sequence: CASRGTGEPTSSYNEQFF. V is TRBV2 and J is TRBJ2-1; 8 bases are a match to TRBD1. V dropped 6 bases and J dropped 0; count of bases not matched to a gene: 13. Germline V gives CDR1 SNHLY, CDR2 FYNNEI. The CDR3 sequence is 18 residues long.

This clone was seen only a few times. The chain couples TRBV28 to TRBJ1-2; unclear D gene. The CDR3 is 16 residues long. Germline V CDR1 and CDR2: MDHEN, SYDVKM. The V end was cut by 4 bases, the J end by 0 bases, with 15 bases between. The CDR3 sequence is CASSSSRARSNYGYTF. DNA for the CDR3: TGTGCCAGCAGTTCCTCCCGGGCCCGCTCTAACTATGGCTACACCTTC.

J is TRBJ2-3 and V is TRBV7-9, with no clear D. V lost 5 bases, J lost 1 base, and 10 bases lay in between. The CDR3 totals 14 residues. Germline lookup yields CDR1 SEHNR and CDR2 FQNEAQ (reference sequence). CDR3 region: CASSLSGRTDTQYF. CDR3 coding DNA: TGTGCCAGCAGCCTGTCCGGACGCACAGATACGCAGTATTTT.

The rearrangement joins TRBV6-6 to TRBJ1-2; no clear D. Germline V lookup: CDR1 MNHNY, CDR2 SVGAGI (reference sequence). The CDR3 has 16 amino acids. V was shortened by 2 bases and J by 4 bases, with 17 bases between the two germline ends. The CDR3 nucleotides read TGTGCCAGCAGTTACACCGAAGGAGGCTTCTCCTATGGCTACACCTTC. It yields the protein CASSYTEGGFSYGYTF.

The chain recombines TRBV27 with TRBJ1-2; 8 nucleotides match TRBD1. V shed 5 bases, J shed 3 bases, and the junction held 5 bases outside the gene matches. This CDR3 comprises 14 residues. Germline CDR1 MNHEY, CDR2 SMNVEV (reference sequence). In nucleotides, the CDR3 is TGTGCCAGCAGTCCTAGACAGGGGTACTATGGCTACACCTTC. Its protein is CASSPRQGYYGYTF.

The chain has TRBV7-2 and TRBJ2-2, with a possible D match to TRBD1 (5 bases). V was pared by 3 bases and J by 5 bases, with 10 bases between. The CDR3 spans 14 residues. CDR1 and CDR2 from the germline V gene are SGHTA and FQGNSA. CDR3 sequence: CASSFPQGTGELFF. The CDR3 bases are TGTGCCAGCAGCTTCCCCCAGGGAACCGGGGAGCTGTTTTTT.

The chain recombines TRBV6-1 with TRBJ2-7, with D perhaps TRBD1 (5 bases). This CDR3 contains 15 residues. Germline CDR1 MNHNS, CDR2 SASEGT. V was clipped by 1 base and J by 4 bases, with 14 bases between them. The CDR3 nucleotides are TGTGCCAGCAGTGAAGGCAGGGTGACCACATACGAGCAGTACTTC. Translated, it gives CASSEGRVTTYEQYF.

For the CDR3, the DNA is TGCGCCAGCAGCCGACCCGGGAGGGGCCAGCCCCAGCATTTT. Protein: CASSRPGRGQPQHF. V is TRBV4-1 and J is TRBJ1-5; possibly TRBD1 for D (5 bases). V was trimmed by 4 bases and J by 7 bases, leaving 14 bases between them. CDR3 length: 14 residues. Germline assignment: CDR1 MGHRA and CDR2 YSYEKL.

The sample holds one count of this clone. The rearrangement links TRBV29-1 to TRBJ1-2, with 12 positions matching TRBD1. Unmatched junction bases numbered 4, after V lost 7 bases and J lost 4 bases. CDR3 length: 13 residues. The germline gives CDR1 SQVTM, CDR2 ANQGSEA. This CDR3 reads CSGGQGALYGYTF. CDR3 sequence (DNA): TGCAGCGGGGGACAGGGGGCTCTCTATGGCTACACCTTC.